This T cell receptor (beta chain) was captured by sequencing in a study of blood T cell repertoires in COVID-19. On the study more broadly: The samples span acute and convalescent COVID-19 from the United States, Italy and Spain.

Assay used: immunoSEQ multiplex PCR; TCRdb lists only in-frame clones, some missing. The repertoire holds around 300,000 clones, with roughly 86% as singletons. V lost 0 bases to trimming and J lost 7 bases, with 7 bases between them. This CDR3 comprises 13 residues. Germline CDR1 is SGHTS and CDR2 is YDEGEE. The V and J genes are TRBV5-8 and TRBJ1-4; no reliable D call. The sample taken for sequencing was PBMCs or T cells enriched from blood (not recorded which). This sequence originates from a woman in her 30s who had recovered from COVID-19. The CDR3 nucleotides are TGTGCCAGCAGCTTGGCTAATGGTGAAAAACTGTTTTTT. Amino acid sequence: CASSLANGEKLFF.